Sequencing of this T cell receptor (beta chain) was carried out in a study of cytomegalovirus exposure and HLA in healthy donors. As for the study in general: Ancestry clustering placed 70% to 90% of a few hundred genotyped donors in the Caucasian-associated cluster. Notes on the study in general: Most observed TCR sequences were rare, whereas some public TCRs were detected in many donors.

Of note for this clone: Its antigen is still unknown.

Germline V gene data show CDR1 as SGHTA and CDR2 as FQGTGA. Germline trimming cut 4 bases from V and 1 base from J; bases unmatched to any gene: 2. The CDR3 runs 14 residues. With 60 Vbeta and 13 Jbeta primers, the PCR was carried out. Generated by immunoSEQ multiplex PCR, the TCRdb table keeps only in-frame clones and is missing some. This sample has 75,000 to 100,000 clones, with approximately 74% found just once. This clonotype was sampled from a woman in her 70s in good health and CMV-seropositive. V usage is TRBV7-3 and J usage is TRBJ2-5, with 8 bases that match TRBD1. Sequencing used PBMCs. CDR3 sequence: CASSSTGGQETQYF. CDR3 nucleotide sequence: TGTGCCAGCAGCTCCACAGGGGGCCAAGAGACCCAGTACTTC.